A single sample is the source of the 28 T cell receptor beta chains below, sequenced in a study of cytomegalovirus exposure and HLA in healthy donors. Amplification used 60 Vbeta primers and 13 Jbeta primers. Using immunoSEQ multiplex PCR, the repertoire was profiled, and TCRdb retains in-frame clones only, with some absent. The sample lists about 160,000 clones, 82% occurring once. The specimen was PBMCs. These receptors all stem from a man aged 50 or older in good health and CMV-seropositive.

Remarks on this clone: The junction departs from germline at one end; a sequencing error may be responsible. The V and J genes are TRBV18 and TRBJ2-7, with 7 bases lining up with TRBD1. The CDR3 sequence is 15 residues long. Germline assignment: CDR1 KGHSH and CDR2 LQKENI. The CDR3 is CASSRERDSPYGQYF. As DNA, the CDR3 is TGTGCCAGCTCCCGGGAAAGGGACAGTCCCTACGGGCAGTACTTC.

The chain carries TRBV6-5 and TRBJ1-6; no reliable D call. In germline, CDR1 is MNHEY, CDR2 SVGAGI. Deletions cut 0 bases from V and 9 bases from J, with 6 bases between. The CDR3 consists of 13 residues. The CDR3 spells CASSYSESSPLHF. CDR3 sequence (DNA): TGTGCCAGCAGTTACTCGGAGAGTTCACCCCTCCACTTT.

Notes on this clone: Relative to the germline gene, one junction end is altered; a read error may explain this. The rearrangement joins TRBV9 to TRBJ2-6, with 7 bases fitting TRBD1. The CDR3 length is 17 residues. Germline values: CDR1 SGDLS, CDR2 YYNGEE. CDR3 amino acids: CASSPTGPLSGANGLTF. CDR3 nucleotide sequence: TGTGCCAGCAGCCCGACAGGGCCCCTTTCTGGGGCCAACGGCCTGACTTTC. Combining the CDR3 with reference TRBV9 and TRBJ2-6 gives the whole variable domain DSGVTQTPKHLITATGQRVTLRCSPRSGDLSVYWYQQSLDQGLQFLIQYYNGEERAKGNILERFSAQQFPDLHSELNLSSLELGDSALYFCASSPTGPLSGANGLTFGAGSRLTVL.

V and J are TRBV9 and TRBJ1-1; TRBD1 agrees at 9 bases. The germline V gene has CDR1 SGDLS and CDR2 YYNGEE. This CDR3 comprises 17 residues. The ends lost 0 bases at V and 4 bases at J; junction bases unmatched: 10. In nucleotides, the CDR3 is TGTGCCAGCAGCGTAGGCCTATCACAGGGGGCCGGCACTGAAGCTTTCTTT. This sequence encodes CASSVGLSQGAGTEAFF.

CDR3 nucleotides: TGTGCCAGCACCGGCGGACTGTATGAAGAGACCCAGTACTTC. Its protein product is CASTGGLYEETQYF. The J gene is TRBJ2-5, the V gene TRBV9; D is possibly TRBD2 (5 bases). V lost 6 bases and J 3 bases, leaving 15 bases between the germline ends. Germline assignment: CDR1 SGDLS and CDR2 YYNGEE. The CDR3 has 14 amino acids.

J is TRBJ1-1 and V is TRBV11-1; D possibly corresponds to TRBD1 (5 bases). With 5 bases removed from V and 4 bases from J, the gap between germline ends came to 14 bases. CDR3 length: 14 residues. Germline V gives CDR1 SGHAT, CDR2 FQDESV (reference sequence). CDR3 sequence reads: CASSLDTLGTEAFF. Here the CDR3 DNA reads TGTGCCAGCAGCCTGGACACGTTAGGCACTGAAGCTTTCTTT. Drawing the rest from reference TRBV11-1 and TRBJ1-1, the complete variable domain is EAEVAQSPRYKITEKSQAVAFWCDPISGHATLYWYRQILGQGPELLVQFQDESVVDDSQLPKDRFSAERLKGVDSTLKIQPAELGDSAMYLCASSLDTLGTEAFFGQGTRLTVV.

V usage is TRBV7-9 and J usage is TRBJ2-1; D perhaps matches TRBD1 (8 bases). V was clipped by 5 bases and J by 8 bases, with 16 bases between them. This CDR3 is built from 14 residues. Germline-derived CDR1 and CDR2 are SEHNR and FQNEAQ (reference sequence). Here the CDR3 DNA reads TGTGCCAGCAGCCCCGGACAGGGAGGGGATGAGCAGTTCTTC. Amino acid sequence: CASSPGQGGDEQFF.

V gene TRBV7-6 combines with J gene TRBJ2-5; possibly TRBD1 for D (5 bases). CDR1 and CDR2 (germline): SGHVS, FNYEAQ. This CDR3 spans 15 amino acids. Trimming cost V 2 bases and J 5 bases, with 15 bases left between them. The CDR3 is CASSLSGTGSETQYF. DNA for the CDR3: TGTGCCAGCAGCTTATCTGGTACAGGTTCGGAGACCCAGTACTTC.

The V and J genes are TRBV6-6 and TRBJ1-4, with D unresolved. The CDR3 spans 14 residues. In germline, CDR1 is MNHNY, CDR2 SVGAGI (reference sequence). Between the trimmed V and J ends, which lost 5 bases and 7 bases, there was a span of 14 bases. The CDR3 DNA follows: TGTGCCAGCAGTCCCTTCGGGTTAGGTGAAAAACTGTTTTTT. Protein sequence: CASSPFGLGEKLFF.

The chain links TRBV18 to TRBJ2-1; perhaps TRBD1 as D (6 bases). Trimming shortened V by 0 bases and J by 6 bases, and 12 bases separated the two germline ends. CDR1 and CDR2 (germline): KGHSH, LQKENI. The CDR3 has 15 amino acids. CDR3 residues: CASSPPTVRGNEQFF. The CDR3 DNA reads as TGTGCCAGCTCACCACCAACTGTCAGGGGCAATGAGCAGTTCTTC.

The rearrangement joins TRBV7-2 to TRBJ1-1; unclear D gene. This CDR3 has 12 residues. V gave up 4 bases and J gave up 9 bases, with 12 bases separating them. Looked up from germline, CDR1 is SGHTA and CDR2 is FQGNSA. CDR3 residues: CASSSPMEKAFF. CDR3 bases: TGTGCCAGCAGCTCCCCGATGGAGAAAGCTTTCTTT.

As concerns this clone: Other nucleotide sequences in the sample specify the same CDR3. The gene calls are TRBV30 and TRBJ2-5, with D perhaps TRBD2 (6 bases). V lost 5 bases to trimming and J lost 4 bases, with 14 bases between them. Germline-derived CDR1 and CDR2 are GTSNPN and SVGIG (reference sequence). The CDR3 runs to 13 residues. This CDR3 reads CAWGRDSRETQYF. As DNA, the CDR3 is TGTGCCTGGGGTCGGGACTCGAGAGAGACCCAGTACTTC.

This clone was seen a handful of times. Here the CDR3 reads CAWRAETRDRLSGYTF. The CDR3 nucleotides are TGTGCCTGGAGAGCCGAAACCCGGGACAGGCTTTCTGGCTACACCTTC. The chain is built from TRBV30 and TRBJ1-2, with TRBD1 matching 8 bases. This CDR3 contains 16 residues. Germline V gene data show CDR1 as GTSNPN and CDR2 as SVGIG (reference sequence). J lost 7 bases, V lost 3 bases, and 16 bases had no gene match.

V and J are TRBV27 and TRBJ2-3; a possible D gene is TRBD2 (7 bases). The CDR3 consists of 15 residues. Germline assignment: CDR1 MNHEY and CDR2 SMNVEV (reference sequence). Trimming removed 3 bases from V and 7 bases from J, with 17 bases in between. CDR3 coding DNA: TGTGCCAGCAGTTTTGAGCGAAACGGGGGGCATACGCAGTATTTT. It specifies CASSFERNGGHTQYF.

The chain couples TRBV19 to TRBJ2-2; 8 bases are shared with TRBD1. Germline V gene sequence: CDR1 LNHDA, CDR2 SQIVND (reference sequence). V lost 4 bases, J lost 7 bases, and 5 bases stayed unmatched. This CDR3 is built from 14 residues. The CDR3 nucleotides are TGTGCCAGTAGTAATACAGGGGGTGGCGGGGAGCTGTTTTTT. This encodes CASSNTGGGGELFF.

The rearrangement joins TRBV7-3 to TRBJ1-1; 7 nucleotides agree with TRBD1. This CDR3 is built from 17 residues. Germline lookup yields CDR1 SGHTA and CDR2 FQGTGA. The V and J ends lost 2 bases and 1 base, in that order; junction bases with no gene match: 10. The CDR3 region has the DNA TGTGCCAGCAGCTTACCGCGGGACAGCGAGTCGAACACTGAAGCTTTCTTT. The encoded protein is CASSLPRDSESNTEAFF. The full variable domain, with the rest looked up from reference TRBV7-3 and TRBJ1-1, is GAGVSQTPSNKVTEKGKYVELRCDPISGHTALYWYRQSLGQGPEFLIYFQGTGAADDSGLPNDRFFAVRPEGSVSTLKIQRTERGDSAVYLCASSLPRDSESNTEAFFGQGTRLTVV.

The CDR3 bases are TGTGCCAGCAGCTCATCAGGGGACGGCTACACCTTC. It codes for CASSSSGDGYTF. The chain carries TRBV7-6 and TRBJ1-2, with a weak D call TRBD1 (6 bases). Trimming removed 4 bases at V and 8 bases at J, with 11 bases between. Per the germline V gene, CDR1 is SGHVS and CDR2 is FNYEAQ. This CDR3 is 12 amino acids long.

The rearrangement joins TRBV5-1 to TRBJ1-3; D might be TRBD1 (6 bases). This CDR3 has 15 amino acids. Trimming pared 3 bases from V and 4 bases from J, leaving 14 bases between. CDR1 and CDR2 from the germline V gene are SGHRS and YFSETQ. The CDR3 sequence: CASSSAGAGGNTIYF. In nucleotides, the CDR3 is TGCGCCAGCAGCTCTGCAGGGGCTGGAGGAAACACCATATATTTT. Based on the CDR3 plus reference TRBV5-1 and TRBJ1-3, the full variable domain is KAGVTQTPRYLIKTRGQQVTLSCSPISGHRSVSWYQQTPGQGLQFLFEYFSETQRNKGNFPGRFSGRQFSNSRSEMNVSTLELGDSALYLCASSSAGAGGNTIYFGEGSWLTVV.

V gene TRBV5-4 combines with J gene TRBJ2-2, with D uncertain. The V end lost 4 bases, the J end lost 3 bases, and 10 bases lay between the germline ends. This CDR3 comprises 14 residues. The V gene's germline CDR1 is SGHNT and CDR2 YYREEE (reference sequence). CDR3 in DNA: TGTGCCAGCAGCCAAGATCAGTACACCGGGGAGCTGTTTTTT. It is translated as CASSQDQYTGELFF. Drawing the rest from reference TRBV5-4 and TRBJ2-2, the complete variable domain is ETGVTQSPTHLIKTRGQQVTLRCSSQSGHNTVSWYQQALGQGPQFIFQYYREEENGRGNFPPRFSGLQFPNYSSELNVNALELDDSALYLCASSQDQYTGELFFGEGSRLTVL.

This chain connects TRBV10-3 to TRBJ2-2; D possibly corresponds to TRBD2 (6 bases). CDR1 and CDR2 (germline): ENHRY, SYGVKD. The CDR3 sequence is 18 residues long. The V end was cut by 8 bases, the J end by 3 bases, with 25 bases between. CDR3 sequence reads: CAIRRWSSRDGDTGELFF. CDR3 in DNA: TGTGCCATCCGTCGTTGGTCTTCGCGGGACGGTGACACCGGGGAGCTGTTTTTT.

The rearrangement links TRBV7-3 to TRBJ2-3; TRBD2 aligns across 7 bases. Germline V gene sequence: CDR1 SGHTA, CDR2 FQGTGA. After removal of 1 base from V and 0 bases from J, the junction contained 4 bases not matched to a gene. There are 16 residues in the CDR3. The CDR3 sequence: CASSLRGGSSTDTQYF. The CDR3 DNA reads TGTGCCAGCAGCTTAAGGGGCGGGAGCAGCACAGATACGCAGTATTTT.

The chain has TRBV11-2 and TRBJ2-1; 9 nucleotides match TRBD2. With 5 bases clipped from V and 13 bases from J, the junction kept 6 bases outside the gene matches. This CDR3 is built from 12 residues. Germline V gene lookup returns CDR1 SGHAT and CDR2 FQNNGV. The CDR3 sequence is CASSDSGRGQFF. CDR3 DNA sequence: TGTGCCAGCAGCGATAGCGGGAGAGGTCAGTTCTTC.

This chain connects TRBV5-6 to TRBJ1-2, with D maybe TRBD1 (5 bases). CDR3 length equals 13 residues. Trimming cost V 3 bases and J 11 bases, with 17 bases left between them. The germline gives CDR1 SGHDT, CDR2 YYEEEE. CDR3 in DNA: TGTGCCAGCAGCTCCGGGGGACTTCATGTATACACCTTC. As protein: CASSSGGLHVYTF.

The chain combines TRBV28 with TRBJ1-6; a weak D match, TRBD1 (6 bases). Between the trimmed V and J ends, which lost 3 bases and 3 bases, there was a span of 9 bases. The CDR3 covers 15 residues. Germline CDR1 reads MDHEN; CDR2 reads SYDVKM. The CDR3 region is CASSLGDNYNSPLHF. The DNA for the CDR3 is TGTGCCAGCAGTTTGGGGGACAACTATAATTCACCCCTCCACTTT.

This sequence joins TRBV6-5 and TRBJ2-5; 12 bases are a match to TRBD2. CDR3 length equals 15 residues. Germline CDR1 MNHEY, CDR2 SVGAGI. The trim removed 6 bases at V and 2 bases at J, leaving 4 bases unmatched. CDR3 region: CASRASGGAQETQYF. CDR3 coding DNA: TGTGCCAGCAGGGCTAGCGGGGGGGCTCAAGAGACCCAGTACTTC.

Notes on this clone: A junction end diverges from the germline sequence, so it may reflect a read error. The V call is TRBV11-3, the J call TRBJ2-2, with 7 bases aligning to TRBD1. The germline CDR1 and CDR2 sequences are SGHNT and YENEEA. The CDR3 has 16 amino acids. The CDR3, as DNA: TGTGCCAGCAGCCCTACCCGGACAGGCGCCACCCGGGAGCTGTTTTTT. As protein: CASSPTRTGATRELFF.

The chain recombines TRBV25-1 with TRBJ2-7; a possible D gene is TRBD2 (6 bases). Germline loops: CDR1 MGHDK, CDR2 SYGVNS. CDR3 length equals 14 residues. Trimming removed 3 bases at V and 2 bases at J, with 11 bases between. The CDR3 loop reads CASSDHSGAYEQYF. CDR3 DNA sequence: TGTGCCAGCAGTGATCATAGCGGAGCCTACGAGCAGTACTTC.

The chain links TRBV7-9 to TRBJ2-1, with TRBD1 identical over 7 bases. Per the germline V gene, CDR1 is SEHNR and CDR2 is FQNEAQ (reference sequence). The CDR3 extends over 19 amino acids. Trimming took 5 bases from V and 0 from J; bases not matched to a gene: 16. For the CDR3, the DNA is TGTGCCAGCAGCCAAGGGGTAGGGGGCAGTTCGAGCTCCTACAATGAGCAGTTCTTC. The encoded protein is CASSQGVGGSSSSYNEQFF.